The 3 T cell receptor beta chains reported below all come from one sample, sequenced in a study of T cells in Graves' hyperthyroidism and ophthalmopathy. The CDR3 regions of TCR beta were amplified from RNA transcripts. When the TCR CDR3 underwent first-round RT-PCR, the HTBI primer set was used. TCRdb called the multiplex PCR reads again in MiXCR, with one record for every CDR3 protein. The repertoire holds hundreds of thousands of distinct CDR3 sequences, with roughly 46% as singletons. The sample comprised peripheral blood or thyroid tissue (not recorded which). The receptors derive from an adult man with Graves' disease, either hyperthyroidism or ophthalmopathy (not recorded which).

V and J are TRBV12-3 or TRBV12-4 and TRBJ2-6; D is undetermined. The V end was cut by 4 bases, the J end by 15 bases, with 1 base between. The CDR3 totals 8 residues. The CDR3 region is CASSYLTF. CDR3 nucleotides: TGTGCCAGCAGTTACCTGACTTTC.

Only one count was recorded for this clonotype. The chain is built from TRBV7-9 and TRBJ2-7; D not certain. Germline V gene data show CDR1 as SEHNR and CDR2 as FQNEAQ (reference sequence). The CDR3 sequence is 14 residues long. V was shortened by 0 bases and J by 0 bases, with 6 bases between the two germline ends. Here the CDR3 reads CASSLASRSYEQYF. DNA for the CDR3: TGTGCCAGCAGCTTAGCCAGCCGCTCCTACGAGCAGTACTTC.

This clonotype was detected only a few times. At one of its ends the junction is not consistent with the germline gene, which may arise from a read error. The V and J genes are TRBV10-3 and TRBJ2-5; 12 bases map to TRBD1. Germline values: CDR1 ENHRY, CDR2 SYGVKD. This CDR3 region has 16 residues. CDR3 residues: CASSYLGTGGGGTQYF. In DNA, the CDR3 is TGTGCCAGCAGTTACTTAGGGACAGGGGGCGGAGGGACCCAGTACTTC.